These 20 T cell receptor beta chains share one sample of origin, sequenced in a study of blood T cell repertoires in COVID-19. Measured with immunoSEQ multiplex PCR; TCRdb has only the in-frame clones, and not every one. The table has more than 60,000 clones, over 80% seen once. The specimen was peripheral blood. These receptors all stem from a human donor in a cohort sampled during active COVID-19.

The chain employs TRBV24-1 and TRBJ2-5, with 7 bases matching TRBD2. In germline, CDR1 is KGHDR, CDR2 SFDVKD. With 7 bases clipped from V and 5 bases from J, the junction kept 6 bases outside the gene matches. The CDR3 has 13 residues. For the CDR3, the DNA is TGTGCCACCAGGGACGGGGGGTCGGAGACCCAGTACTTC. Translation: CATRDGGSETQYF.

V and J are TRBV21-1 and TRBJ2-5; TRBD1, the table's D call, was not compared with the DNA. TRBV21-1 is deemed a pseudogene. The CDR3 length is 20 residues. The CDR3, as DNA: TGTGCCAGCAGCAAAGACAGGGGGCGACCCGGGGGTAGTTACCAAGAGACCCAGTACTTC. Its translation is CASSKDRGRPGGSYQETQYF.

The rearrangement uses TRBV11-2 and TRBJ1-2; D gene uncertain. Germline V lookup: CDR1 SGHAT, CDR2 FQNNGV. This CDR3 is 15 amino acids long. Trimming stripped 5 bases from V and 8 bases from J, with 21 bases between. The CDR3 DNA reads as TGTGCCAGCAGCCCAACGGGGAAAATGACCGGCGGCTACACCTTC. This gives the protein CASSPTGKMTGGYTF.

CDR3 DNA: TGTGCCAGCAGCTTAGTTGGGACAGGGGGCAAAGCTAACTATGGCTACACCTTC. Translation: CASSLVGTGGKANYGYTF. V gene TRBV7-9 combines with J gene TRBJ1-2, with TRBD1 matching 12 bases. V lost 1 base and J lost 0; bases outside the gene matches: 6. Germline values: CDR1 SEHNR, CDR2 FQNEAQ (reference sequence). The CDR3 consists of 18 residues.

This clone was detected only once. The chain joins TRBV5-1 to TRBJ1-2; TRBD1 aligns across 12 bases. V was clipped by 3 bases and J by 6 bases; unmatched bases: 6. The CDR3 extends over 15 amino acids. Germline-derived CDR1 and CDR2 are SGHRS and YFSETQ. CDR3 sequence reads: CASSWGQGAPDGYTF. CDR3 bases: TGCGCCAGCAGCTGGGGACAGGGGGCGCCGGATGGCTACACCTTC.

The chain has TRBV19 and TRBJ1-6; 7 nucleotides match TRBD1. This CDR3 is 14 amino acids long. Trimming took 6 bases from V and 8 from J; bases not matched to a gene: 7. In germline, CDR1 is LNHDA, CDR2 SQIVND (reference sequence). The CDR3 nucleotides are TGTGCCAGTAGCACCGGGACAGCCGATTCACCCCTCCACTTT. It translates to CASSTGTADSPLHF.

This chain connects TRBV30 to TRBJ1-6; D gene ambiguous. V dropped 1 base and J dropped 9 bases, with 10 bases sitting between them. CDR1 GTSNPN and CDR2 SVGIG come from the germline V gene (reference sequence). The CDR3 contains 13 residues. The CDR3 loop reads CAWSAHGFSPLHF. CDR3 bases: TGTGCCTGGAGTGCCCACGGGTTTTCACCCCTCCACTTT.

This chain links TRBV28 with TRBJ2-3, with 11 bases fitting TRBD2. This CDR3 has 16 amino acids. V shed 6 bases and J 0 bases; nucleotides not matched to a gene: 5. Germline-derived CDR1 and CDR2 are MDHEN and SYDVKM. The CDR3 protein is CASSPRLAGSTDTQYF. The CDR3 region has the DNA TGTGCCAGCAGCCCTAGACTAGCGGGGAGCACAGATACGCAGTATTTT.

This clone occurred a few times. J is TRBJ1-5 and V is TRBV5-1; TRBD1 might be the D (6 bases). CDR1 SGHRS and CDR2 YFSETQ come from the germline V gene. This CDR3 spans 15 amino acids. Between the trimmed V and J ends, which lost 1 base and 2 bases, there was a span of 10 bases. The CDR3 DNA sequence: TGCGCCAGCAGCTTGTATGGGGGCGGCAATCAGCCCCAGCATTTT. Protein product: CASSLYGGGNQPQHF. The entire variable domain, with the rest obtained from reference TRBV5-1 and TRBJ1-5, is as follows: KAGVTQTPRYLIKTRGQQVTLSCSPISGHRSVSWYQQTPGQGLQFLFEYFSETQRNKGNFPGRFSGRQFSNSRSEMNVSTLELGDSALYLCASSLYGGGNQPQHFGDGTRLSIL.

The gene calls are TRBV27 and TRBJ1-5, with 7 bases identical to TRBD1. Germline lookup yields CDR1 MNHEY and CDR2 SMNVEV (reference sequence). The CDR3 sequence is 14 residues long. With 4 bases clipped from V and 7 bases from J, the junction kept 7 bases outside the gene matches. The CDR3 DNA is TGTGCCAGCAGTTACAGGGGAGTGGGGCAGCCCCAGCATTTT. It codes for CASSYRGVGQPQHF.

The rearrangement joins TRBV3-1 (or the pseudogene TRBV3-2) to TRBJ2-2, with D unclear. CDR3 length equals 14 residues. The germline CDR1 and CDR2 sequences are LGHDT and YNNKEL (reference sequence). V lost 4 bases and J 8 bases, leaving 14 bases between the germline ends. In nucleotides, the CDR3 is TGTGCCAGCAGCCCCCACTCTCTGATAGGGGAGCTGTTTTTT. This codes for CASSPHSLIGELFF.

The chain uses TRBV9 and TRBJ2-2, with TRBD1 matching over 7 bases. This CDR3 spans 15 amino acids. With 6 bases clipped from V and 0 bases from J, the junction kept 5 bases outside the gene matches. Germline lookup yields CDR1 SGDLS and CDR2 YYNGEE. CDR3 nucleotides: TGTGCCAGCACGGTGGGACAGCCGAACACCGGGGAGCTGTTTTTT. Its translation is CASTVGQPNTGELFF.

There are many counts of this clone. CDR3 sequence (DNA): TGTGCCAGCAGCCAGGCGGGGGGCTCCTACGAGCAGTACTTC. Encoded protein: CASSQAGGSYEQYF. V and J are TRBV4-2 and TRBJ2-7; the match to TRBD2 covers 8 bases. Germline V CDR1 and CDR2: LGHNA, YNFKEQ. The CDR3 has 14 residues. The V and J ends lost 3 bases and 0 bases, in that order; junction bases with no gene match: 1.

This chain joins TRBV4-2 and TRBJ2-5, with 10 bases matching TRBD2. V lost 0 bases to trimming and J lost 7 bases; unmatched junction nucleotides: 8. The CDR3 runs 16 residues. Germline V lookup: CDR1 LGHNA, CDR2 YNFKEQ. The CDR3 bases are TGTGCCAGCAGCCAAGAGCCGGGACTAGCGTTCGGGACCCAGTACTTC. It specifies CASSQEPGLAFGTQYF.

This clone was seen more than once but under ten times. J is TRBJ1-1 and V is TRBV13; D ambiguous. The CDR3 is made up of 14 amino acids. Germline CDR1 and CDR2: PRHDT and FYEKMQ (reference sequence). The ends were cut back, 2 bases at V and 3 bases at J, with 10 bases in the middle. The CDR3 nucleotides read TGTGCCAGCAGCTTAAAAACGGAGCACACTGAAGCTTTCTTT. This translates into CASSLKTEHTEAFF.

This rearrangement joins TRBV7-3 to TRBJ2-5; TRBD2 might be the D (6 bases). The CDR3 covers 15 residues. V gave up 3 bases and J gave up 2 bases, with 13 bases separating them. The germline CDR1 and CDR2 sequences are SGHTA and FQGTGA. The CDR3 is CASSFFHGLQETQYF. The CDR3 DNA reads as TGTGCCAGCAGCTTTTTTCACGGACTACAAGAGACCCAGTACTTC. Full variable domain (outside the CDR3, taken from reference TRBV7-3 and TRBJ2-5): GAGVSQTPSNKVTEKGKYVELRCDPISGHTALYWYRQSLGQGPEFLIYFQGTGAADDSGLPNDRFFAVRPEGSVSTLKIQRTERGDSAVYLCASSFFHGLQETQYFGPGTRLLVL.

This chain joins TRBV5-4 and TRBJ1-2; the D gene is possibly TRBD1 (5 bases). The V end was cut by 3 bases, the J end by 8 bases, with 17 bases between. Germline CDR1 reads SGHNT; CDR2 reads YYREEE (reference sequence). The CDR3 runs 14 residues. The CDR3 region is CASSSRRGMWGYTF. Here the CDR3 DNA reads TGTGCCAGCAGCTCACGACGGGGGATGTGGGGCTACACCTTC. Filled out from reference TRBV5-4 and TRBJ1-2, the complete variable domain reads ETGVTQSPTHLIKTRGQQVTLRCSSQSGHNTVSWYQQALGQGPQFIFQYYREEENGRGNFPPRFSGLQFPNYSSELNVNALELDDSALYLCASSSRRGMWGYTFGSGTRLTVV.

For the CDR3, the DNA is TGCGCCAGCAGCTTCCCGGGACTAGCGGGGTACACAGATACGCAGTATTTT. Translation: CASSFPGLAGYTDTQYF. The rearrangement joins TRBV5-1 to TRBJ2-3; 13 bases agree with TRBD2. Unmatched junction bases numbered 5, after V lost 2 bases and J lost 2 bases. The CDR3 is made up of 17 amino acids. Germline CDR1 reads SGHRS; CDR2 reads YFSETQ.

The rearrangement links TRBV5-1 to TRBJ1-1; possible D gene TRBD1, 5 bases. Germline V gives CDR1 SGHRS, CDR2 YFSETQ. The CDR3 spans 15 residues. Trimming cost V 2 bases and J 3 bases, with 14 bases left between them. The CDR3 region has the DNA TGCGCCAGCAGCTTCATCCTATCGGGGGACACTGAAGCTTTCTTT. It codes for CASSFILSGDTEAFF.

The V gene is TRBV19, the J gene TRBJ1-6, with D possibly matching TRBD1 (5 bases). With 3 bases removed from V and 5 bases from J, the gap between germline ends came to 8 bases. CDR1 and CDR2 from the germline V gene are LNHDA and SQIVND (reference sequence). The CDR3 is 14 amino acids. Written as DNA, the CDR3 is TGTGCCAGTAGTATTGTAGGGGATAATTCACCCCTCCACTTT. It codes for CASSIVGDNSPLHF.